Shown below are 7 T cell receptor beta chains from a single sample sequenced in a study of PD-L1 blockade in urothelial cancer. Stated time point: pretreatment peripheral blood. The data were produced by immunoSEQ multiplex PCR, yet TCRdb's version contains in-frame clones alone and is incomplete. The table includes some 100,000 clones, 80% to 90% detected once. The sequencing here drew on PBMCs, taken around atezolizumab (anti-PD-L1) treatment. The receptor source for this set is a woman aged 80 or older with urothelial cancer.

V gene TRBV15 combines with J gene TRBJ2-3; possible D gene TRBD1, 5 bases. Germline CDR1 is LNHNV and CDR2 is YYDKDF (reference sequence). The CDR3 covers 15 residues. The V gene lost 1 base and the J gene lost 3 bases, with 11 bases spanning the gap. The CDR3 protein is CATSRGGVVTDTQYF. The CDR3 bases are TGTGCCACCAGCAGAGGGGGCGTGGTGACAGATACGCAGTATTTT.

The genes are TRBV5-4 and TRBJ1-5; D possibly corresponds to TRBD1 (5 bases). In germline, CDR1 is SGHNT, CDR2 YYREEE (reference sequence). This CDR3 spans 12 amino acids. Trimming removed 1 base from V and 6 bases from J, with 5 bases in between. The CDR3 reads CASSLRGQPQHF. The CDR3 DNA is TGTGCCAGCAGCTTGAGGGGTCAGCCCCAGCATTTT. The full variable domain, in which reference TRBV5-4 and TRBJ1-5 provide the parts outside the CDR3, is ETGVTQSPTHLIKTRGQQVTLRCSSQSGHNTVSWYQQALGQGPQFIFQYYREEENGRGNFPPRFSGLQFPNYSSELNVNALELDDSALYLCASSLRGQPQHFGDGTRLSIL.

The chain uses TRBV6-1 and TRBJ2-5; 9 bases are shared with TRBD1. The CDR3 is 17 amino acids. The germline V gene encodes CDR1 MNHNS and CDR2 SASEGT. V was pared by 1 base and J by 2 bases, with 8 bases of the junction left unmatched. The DNA of the CDR3 is TGTGCCAGCAGTGAAGTGGTCCCGGGACAGGGTCAAGAGACCCAGTACTTC. Protein product: CASSEVVPGQGQETQYF.

Worth noting for this clone: This sample includes further DNA sequences coding for the same CDR3. The rearrangement uses TRBV27 and TRBJ2-1; 11 nucleotides align to TRBD2. CDR3 size: 16 residues. J lost 3 bases, V lost 0 bases, and 1 base had no gene match. CDR1 MNHEY and CDR2 SMNVEV come from the germline V gene (reference sequence). The CDR3 DNA is TGTGCCAGCAGTTTATCTCTAGCGGGAGGCTACAATGAGCAGTTCTTC. It yields the protein CASSLSLAGGYNEQFF.

The chain has TRBV29-1 and TRBJ2-7, with 14 bases matching TRBD2. The CDR3 has 18 residues. The junction had 16 bases not matched to a gene; V was cut back by 2 bases and J by 7 bases. Looked up from germline, CDR1 is SQVTM and CDR2 is ANQGSEA. The CDR3 sequence is CSVELGLAGVRSIREQYF. In DNA, the CDR3 is TGCAGCGTTGAATTGGGACTAGCGGGAGTGAGGTCAATACGGGAGCAGTACTTC.

The V and J genes are TRBV5-1 and TRBJ1-3, with D possibly being TRBD1 (5 bases). Between the trimmed V and J ends, which lost 0 bases and 2 bases, there was a span of 9 bases. The CDR3 consists of 15 residues. CDR1 and CDR2 (germline): SGHRS, YFSETQ. CDR3 loop: CASSLGQQTGNTIYF. CDR3 DNA sequence: TGCGCCAGCAGCTTGGGACAGCAGACTGGAAACACCATATATTTT.

V is TRBV2 and J is TRBJ2-5, with TRBD2 identical over 10 bases. Germline V CDR1 and CDR2: SNHLY, FYNNEI. V gave up 6 bases and J gave up 4 bases; unmatched junction bases: 14. The CDR3 length is 17 residues. The CDR3, as DNA: TGTGCCAGCAGACGGACTAGCGGTTTAAATTTGGGAGAGACCCAGTACTTC. Translation gives CASRRTSGLNLGETQYF.